This TCR beta chain was sequenced for a study of blood T cell repertoires in COVID-19. Overall study context: Donors in the United States, Italy and Spain gave samples during acute or convalescent COVID-19. From T cells, B-cell-depleted T cells, or PBMCs came the material, which was cDNA or gDNA.

Original analysis: Amplification of reference gene primers was used by the study to estimate nucleated cell counts. This table comes from immunoSEQ multiplex PCR, and its TCRdb copy is limited to in-frame clones, with some not included. The D gene and trimming were derived from the DNA, and the V and J assignments and clone size from that table. Counted here are hundreds of thousands of clones, approximately 82% occurring once; the ten biggest clones make up 2.6%. The J segment lost 5 bases and the V segment lost 4 bases, leaving 6 bases of the junction unmatched. Germline-derived CDR1 and CDR2 are SGHAT and FQNNGV. CDR3 size: 15 residues.

Sequencing used peripheral blood. The chain combines TRBV11-2 with TRBJ2-2; 8 bases fit TRBD1. The sequence was obtained from a woman in her sixties or seventies with active or convalescent COVID-19. CDR3 loop: CASSWTGSETGELFF. The CDR3 DNA reads as TGTGCCAGCAGCTGGACAGGGTCCGAAACCGGGGAGCTGTTTTTT.